These 7 T cell receptor beta chains came from one sample sequenced in a study of T cell clonotyping in hematopoietic cell transplantation. The table came from immunoSEQ multiplex PCR; TCRdb's copy has only in-frame clones and leaves some out. This table holds tens of thousands of clones, about 96% found once. Material for sequencing was peripheral blood mononuclear cells. These receptors all stem from a man aged 30 to 45 in good health. Some clones in this sample may be carry-over from other donors' samples.

The chain has TRBV11-2 and TRBJ1-4; 7 bases align to TRBD1. The J segment lost 0 bases and the V segment lost 6 bases, leaving 7 bases of the junction unmatched. Germline assignment: CDR1 SGHAT and CDR2 FQNNGV. This CDR3 region has 16 residues. CDR3 DNA sequence: TGTGCCAGCAGGGCTTGGGGACAGCCAACTAATGAAAAACTGTTTTTT. Translation: CASRAWGQPTNEKLFF.

Only one count was recorded for this clone. The rearrangement links TRBV6-1 to TRBJ1-2; 7 positions agree with TRBD1. The V gene's germline CDR1 is MNHNS and CDR2 SASEGT. CDR3 length: 15 amino acids. V was pared by 9 bases and J by 2 bases, with 12 bases of the junction left unmatched. Here the CDR3 reads CASSTGTVPNYGYTF. In DNA, the CDR3 is TGTGCCAGTTCGACAGGGACGGTACCCAACTATGGCTACACCTTC.

This clone appeared a single time. V gene TRBV5-1 combines with J gene TRBJ1-2, with TRBD1 matching 9 bases. The CDR3 extends over 14 amino acids. CDR1 and CDR2 (germline): SGHRS, YFSETQ. Trimming removed 6 bases from V and 10 bases from J; junction bases left unmatched: 13. CDR3 loop: CASMTTGGLTDYTF. CDR3 nucleotide sequence: TGCGCCAGCATGACGACAGGGGGACTGACGGACTACACCTTC.

The V call is TRBV7-2, the J call TRBJ1-4; D call uncertain. The germline CDR1 and CDR2 sequences are SGHTA and FQGNSA. This CDR3 region has 15 residues. The germline V and J ends were trimmed by 0 bases and 3 bases, with 8 bases remaining between them. The CDR3 region has the DNA TGTGCCAGCAGCTTAGCGCTAGGACCTAATGAAAAACTGTTTTTT. Translated, it gives CASSLALGPNEKLFF.

This clone was counted a single time. This sequence joins TRBV30 and TRBJ1-2, with TRBD1 as a possible D gene (5 bases). The V end was cut by 0 bases, the J end by 4 bases, with 12 bases between. The germline gives CDR1 GTSNPN, CDR2 SVGIG (reference sequence). The CDR3 has 14 residues. The CDR3 coding sequence is TGTGCCTGGAGTGTACCCCAGGGCTTCTATGGCTACACCTTC. Translation: CAWSVPQGFYGYTF.

There are a few counts of this clone. The rearrangement uses TRBV9 and TRBJ2-2, with D unresolved. Germline V gene sequence: CDR1 SGDLS, CDR2 YYNGEE. V was clipped by 2 bases and J by 2 bases, with 4 bases between them. The CDR3 has 13 amino acids. The CDR3 loop is CASSVTNTGELFF. CDR3 sequence (DNA): TGTGCCAGCAGCGTCACTAACACCGGGGAGCTGTTTTTT.

V usage is TRBV13 and J usage is TRBJ2-7; a possible D gene is TRBD2 (5 bases). This CDR3 is 15 amino acids long. Trimming took 2 bases from V and 1 from J, leaving 12 bases between them. CDR1 is PRHDT and CDR2 is FYEKMQ in the germline V gene (reference sequence). The CDR3 bases are TGTGCCAGCAGCTTAACATTGGGCGGGTCCTACGAGCAGTACTTC. The encoded protein is CASSLTLGGSYEQYF.